A selection of T cell receptor beta chains follows, all from one sample in a study of blood T cell repertoires in COVID-19. Sequencing was performed with immunoSEQ multiplex PCR; in TCRdb, only in-frame clones are kept and a portion is missing. This sample has hundreds of thousands of clones, with more than 70% found just once. Sequencing was done on a sample of peripheral blood. The receptor set was obtained from a woman aged 25 to 39 with COVID-19, enrolled during active disease. Each CDR3 is given with its conserved first and last residue. Fields, in order: J gene, clone size, V gene, D gene, CDR3 DNA, CDR3 protein. The D gene is left open where the match is weak. Clone size, where shown, is once, few, many, or a class for clones that have expanded.

j_gene: TRBJ2-5
abundance: NA
v_gene: TRBV6-6
d_gene: TRBD1
CDR3nt: TGTGCCAGCAGTCAAGGACAGGGGGAGACCCAGTACTTC
CDR3aa: CASSQGQGETQYF

j_gene: TRBJ1-5
abundance: NA
v_gene: TRBV10-3
d_gene: NA
CDR3nt: TGTGCCATCAGTGAGTCGTTAGAACAGCCCCAGCATTTT
CDR3aa: CAISESLEQPQHF

j_gene: TRBJ1-4
abundance: NA
v_gene: TRBV4-1
d_gene: NA
CDR3nt: TGCGCCAGCAGCCACACAGGTGATAATGAAAAACTGTTTTTT
CDR3aa: CASSHTGDNEKLFF

j_gene: TRBJ2-5
abundance: NA
v_gene: TRBV3-1/TRBV3-2
d_gene: TRBD2
CDR3nt: TGTGCCAGCAGCCAAGATCGTGGCCTAGCGGGTGGGGAGACCCAGTACTTC
CDR3aa: CASSQDRGLAGGETQYF

j_gene: TRBJ2-3
abundance: NA
v_gene: TRBV7-9
d_gene: NA
CDR3nt: TGTGCCAGCAGCTACAATAAGCAGGGCACAGATACGCAGTATTTT
CDR3aa: CASSYNKQGTDTQYF

j_gene: TRBJ1-5
abundance: NA
v_gene: TRBV5-8
d_gene: TRBD1
CDR3nt: TGTGCCAGCAGCCAAGGGACAGGGAGTTGGGCAAATCAGCCCCAGCATTTT
CDR3aa: CASSQGTGSWANQPQHF

j_gene: TRBJ1-6
abundance: NA
v_gene: TRBV19
d_gene: NA
CDR3nt: TGTGCCAGTAGTATTGTCTCGTCTTTTGGGGGGAATAATTCACCCCTCCACTTT
CDR3aa: CASSIVSSFGGNNSPLHF

j_gene: TRBJ1-3
abundance: NA
v_gene: TRBV5-5
d_gene: NA
CDR3nt: TGTGCCAGCAGTCCCCAGGGGACTGGAAACACCATATATTTT
CDR3aa: CASSPQGTGNTIYF

j_gene: TRBJ2-2
abundance: NA
v_gene: TRBV4-3
d_gene: TRBD1
CDR3nt: TGCGCCAGCAGCCAAGATGTTCCAAGGACAGGGGTAATATTAAGCACCGGGGAGCTGTTTTTT
CDR3aa: CASSQDVPRTGVILSTGELFF

j_gene: TRBJ1-2
abundance: NA
v_gene: TRBV29-1
d_gene: NA
CDR3nt: TGCAGCGTAGGCCGGGACTCACAAGACTACACCTTC
CDR3aa: CSVGRDSQDYTF

j_gene: TRBJ1-2
abundance: NA
v_gene: TRBV18
d_gene: NA
CDR3nt: TGTGCCAGCTCACCTTCAGCGTCTAACTATGGCTACACCTTC
CDR3aa: CASSPSASNYGYTF

j_gene: TRBJ2-1
abundance: NA
v_gene: TRBV20-1
d_gene: TRBD2
CDR3nt: TGCAGTGCTAGTGAGGGCGGGAGGGTATACAATGAGCAGTTCTTC
CDR3aa: CSASEGGRVYNEQFF

j_gene: TRBJ2-3
abundance: NA
v_gene: TRBV5-4
d_gene: TRBD2
CDR3nt: TGTGCCAGCAGCCCGGCACTAGCGGGAGGGCCTGGCACAGATACGCAGTATTTT
CDR3aa: CASSPALAGGPGTDTQYF

j_gene: TRBJ1-6
abundance: NA
v_gene: TRBV10-2
d_gene: TRBD1
CDR3nt: TGCGCCAGCAGTGTGAGGGGGCCCCACTCAAATTCACCCCTCCACTTT
CDR3aa: CASSVRGPHSNSPLHF

j_gene: TRBJ1-1
abundance: NA
v_gene: TRBV15
d_gene: NA
CDR3nt: TGTGCCACCAGCAGAGGCCCGCGCCGGAACACTGAAGCTTTCTTT
CDR3aa: CATSRGPRRNTEAFF

j_gene: TRBJ2-2
abundance: few
v_gene: TRBV7-6
d_gene: TRBD1
CDR3nt: TGTGCCAGCAGCTTAGGGCACAGGGGGTTAACCGGGGAGCTGTTTTTT
CDR3aa: CASSLGHRGLTGELFF

j_gene: TRBJ2-7
abundance: NA
v_gene: TRBV3-1/TRBV3-2
d_gene: TRBD1
CDR3nt: TGTGCCAGCAGCCAAGGCAGGGGGCTCCCCTACGAGCAGTACTTC
CDR3aa: CASSQGRGLPYEQYF

j_gene: TRBJ2-2
abundance: NA
v_gene: TRBV5-4
d_gene: TRBD2
CDR3nt: TGTGCCAGCAGCTTGCTGCTAGCGGGGGACCTCACCGGGGAGCTGTTTTTT
CDR3aa: CASSLLLAGDLTGELFF

j_gene: TRBJ1-2
abundance: NA
v_gene: TRBV24-1
d_gene: NA
CDR3nt: TGTGCCACCAGTGACCGCAGGGTGGGTGTCTATGGCTACACCTTC
CDR3aa: CATSDRRVGVYGYTF

j_gene: TRBJ2-3
abundance: NA
v_gene: TRBV29-1
d_gene: NA
CDR3nt: TGCAGCGTTGAAGATAGGCGAACTAGAGGCACAGATACGCAGTATTTT
CDR3aa: CSVEDRRTRGTDTQYF

j_gene: TRBJ1-6
abundance: NA
v_gene: TRBV4-3
d_gene: NA
CDR3nt: TGCGCCAGCAGCCAAGAGGGACATCCGGGGTCACCCCTCCACTTT
CDR3aa: CASSQEGHPGSPLHF

j_gene: TRBJ2-1
abundance: NA
v_gene: TRBV19
d_gene: NA
CDR3nt: TGTGCCAGTAGTATACTACCGGGACTCACCCACAATGAGCAGTTCTTC
CDR3aa: CASSILPGLTHNEQFF

j_gene: TRBJ1-4
abundance: once
v_gene: TRBV4-1
d_gene: NA
CDR3nt: TGCGCCAGCAGCCAACTCCCCGGGGAAAAACTGTTTTTT
CDR3aa: CASSQLPGEKLFF

j_gene: TRBJ2-2
abundance: NA
v_gene: TRBV5-1
d_gene: TRBD1
CDR3nt: TGCGCCAGCAGCTTGGAAGGACAGGGGTACTCAGCCGGGGAGCTGTTTTTT
CDR3aa: CASSLEGQGYSAGELFF

j_gene: TRBJ2-1
abundance: NA
v_gene: TRBV5-1
d_gene: NA
CDR3nt: TGCGCCAGCAGCTTGGGGCCCGCGGGGGCAGGGGATTACAATGAGCAGTTCTTC
CDR3aa: CASSLGPAGAGDYNEQFF

j_gene: TRBJ2-3
abundance: few
v_gene: TRBV19
d_gene: TRBD2
CDR3nt: TGTGCCAGTAGTATTTCTAGCGGAAGTAGCACAGATACGCAGTATTTT
CDR3aa: CASSISSGSSTDTQYF